Presented here are 8 T cell receptor beta chains from one specimen sequenced in a study of shared clonotypes between healthy human individuals. Measured with immunoSEQ multiplex PCR; TCRdb has only the in-frame clones, and not every one. The table includes 950,000 to 1,200,000 clones, 60% to 85% detected once. Source material: memory CD4+ T cells from PBMCs. Regarding subset: CD45RA-negative fraction. The receptors originated from a man younger than 35 in good health. Some clones in this sample may be carry-over from other donors' samples.

The CDR3 nucleotides are TGCGCCAGCAGCTTGTTAGCGGGAGCTGCCACCGGGGAGCTGTTTTTT. This translates into CASSLLAGAATGELFF. This chain links TRBV5-1 with TRBJ2-2, with 9 bases lining up with TRBD2. Germline CDR1 reads SGHRS; CDR2 reads YFSETQ. With V trimmed by 1 base and J by 4 bases, 5 bases remained unmatched. The CDR3 extends over 16 amino acids. Full variable domain (outside the CDR3, taken from reference TRBV5-1 and TRBJ2-2): KAGVTQTPRYLIKTRGQQVTLSCSPISGHRSVSWYQQTPGQGLQFLFEYFSETQRNKGNFPGRFSGRQFSNSRSEMNVSTLELGDSALYLCASSLLAGAATGELFFGEGSRLTVL.

The chain combines TRBV19 with TRBJ1-5; no firm D call. The germline gives CDR1 LNHDA, CDR2 SQIVND (reference sequence). The CDR3 consists of 15 residues. The V and J ends lost 2 bases and 2 bases respectively, with 10 bases between them. The CDR3 DNA is TGTGCCAGTAGTATAAGAGGAAATCGCAATCAGCCCCAGCATTTT. This translates into CASSIRGNRNQPQHF.

A few counts support this clone. The chain carries TRBV4-3 and TRBJ2-3, with 9 bases aligning to TRBD2. The CDR3 has 16 amino acids. V lost 0 bases to trimming and J lost 7 bases; unmatched junction nucleotides: 8. The germline V gene has CDR1 LGHNA and CDR2 YSLEER. CDR3 sequence (DNA): TGCGCCAGCAGCCAAGATAACGCGGCGGGGGGGAATACGCAGTATTTT. Its translation: CASSQDNAAGGNTQYF.

V gene TRBV28 combines with J gene TRBJ1-1, with unresolved D. In germline, CDR1 is MDHEN, CDR2 SYDVKM. CDR3 length: 13 residues. With 5 bases removed from V and 1 base from J, the gap between germline ends came to 8 bases. The CDR3 reads CASSRSPNTEAFF. The CDR3 DNA reads TGTGCCAGCAGTAGGTCTCCGAACACTGAAGCTTTCTTT.

The V call is TRBV19, the J call TRBJ1-5; TRBD1 agrees at 7 bases. V was pared by 4 bases and J by 3 bases, with 6 bases of the junction left unmatched. CDR1 is LNHDA, CDR2 SQIVND, per germline (reference sequence). The CDR3 has 15 residues. Written as DNA, the CDR3 is TGTGCCAGTAGTAACAGACAGGGCTCCAATCAGCCCCAGCATTTT. Protein sequence: CASSNRQGSNQPQHF.

This clone has a handful of counts. The chain links TRBV2 to TRBJ2-1, with D perhaps being TRBD1 or TRBD2 (6 bases each). CDR3 length: 13 residues. Germline V gene sequence: CDR1 SNHLY, CDR2 FYNNEI. V lost 6 bases and J 5 bases, leaving 11 bases between the germline ends. The CDR3 here is CASSAGQDNEQFF. DNA of the CDR3: TGTGCCAGCAGCGCGGGACAAGACAATGAGCAGTTCTTC.

This clone was detected only once. At the DNA level, this CDR3 is encoded by other sequences in the same sample as well. The chain uses TRBV7-3 and TRBJ2-2; D is unclear. The length of the CDR3 is 14 residues. Looked up from germline, CDR1 is SGHTA and CDR2 is FQGTGA. Trimming removed 2 bases from V and 4 bases from J, with 8 bases in between. CDR3 loop: CASSLGSLTGELFF. The DNA for the CDR3 is TGTGCCAGCAGCTTAGGCTCACTCACCGGGGAGCTGTTTTTT.

This clone was found once. V is TRBV4-1 and J is TRBJ2-5; 8 bases fit TRBD1. The V segment lost 3 bases and the J segment 5 bases; nucleotides outside the gene matches: 8. This CDR3 contains 15 residues. Germline V gene sequence: CDR1 MGHRA, CDR2 YSYEKL. Written as DNA, the CDR3 is TGCGCCAGCAGCCAGCTCCCAGGGGGCGGGGAGACCCAGTACTTC. Amino acid sequence: CASSQLPGGGETQYF.